The clone carrying this TCR beta chain was observed many times. The antigen remains unidentified. These data belong to a study of early T cells in non-severe SARS-CoV-2 infection. Turning to the study itself: Chains were unpaired, as sequencing was done on bulk RNA from unsorted whole blood.

cDNA molecules, individually, were tagged with unique molecular identifiers. One entry per CDR3 protein results from TCRdb running MiXCR on the 5' RACE reads. The data show 60,000 or so distinct CDR3 sequences, with roughly an eighth seen just once and roughly 4.6% held by the top ten. Germline CDR1 is KGHSH and CDR2 is LQKENI. CDR3 size: 13 residues. V shed 5 bases and J shed 5 bases, with 10 bases lying between them. Broader study findings: VDJdb matches were skewed toward anti-spike CD8 T cell responses.

What was sequenced was whole blood. The sequence was collected from an adult who was a healthcare worker with PCR-confirmed SARS-CoV-2 infection or an uninfected control (not recorded which). The chain carries TRBV18 and TRBJ2-1; tentative D call: TRBD2 (6 bases). CDR3 nucleotide sequence: TGTGCCAGCTCAACCGGCGGGGACAATGAGCAGTTCTTC. Protein product: CASSTGGDNEQFF.